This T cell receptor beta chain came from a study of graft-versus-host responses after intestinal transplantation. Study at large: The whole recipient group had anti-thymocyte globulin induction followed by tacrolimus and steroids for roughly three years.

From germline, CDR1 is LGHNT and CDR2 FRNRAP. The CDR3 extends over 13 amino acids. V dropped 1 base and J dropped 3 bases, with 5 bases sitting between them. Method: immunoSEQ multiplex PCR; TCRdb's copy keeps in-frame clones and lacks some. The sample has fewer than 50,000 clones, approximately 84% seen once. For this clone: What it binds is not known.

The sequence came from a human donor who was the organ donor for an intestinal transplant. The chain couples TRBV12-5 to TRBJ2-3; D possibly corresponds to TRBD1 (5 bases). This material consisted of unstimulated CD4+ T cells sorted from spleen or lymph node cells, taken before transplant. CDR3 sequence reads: CASGLAGTDTQYF. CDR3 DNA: TGTGCTAGTGGTTTGGCAGGGACAGATACGCAGTATTTT.